The 25 T cell receptor beta chains below come from one sample, sequenced in a study of control samples from healthy donors and cancer patients. Repertoires were generated with immunoSEQ multiplex PCR, while TCRdb's copy carries only in-frame clones and drops some. The table includes 150,000 or so clones, 75% to 95% detected once. Sequencing input: blood. The source is a man aged 35 to 55 in good health.

This chain joins TRBV5-1 and TRBJ1-1; 8 bases line up with TRBD1. The V gene's germline CDR1 is SGHRS and CDR2 YFSETQ. Losses at the gene ends were 4 bases for V and 3 bases for J; bases not matched to a gene: 2. This CDR3 comprises 13 residues. The CDR3, as DNA: TGCGCCAGCAGCCCGACAGGGGACACTGAAGCTTTCTTT. Its translation: CASSPTGDTEAFF. The variable domain in full, with the rest retrieved from reference TRBV5-1 and TRBJ1-1, is KAGVTQTPRYLIKTRGQQVTLSCSPISGHRSVSWYQQTPGQGLQFLFEYFSETQRNKGNFPGRFSGRQFSNSRSEMNVSTLELGDSALYLCASSPTGDTEAFFGQGTRLTVV.

The chain links TRBV4-1 to TRBJ1-2, with D possibly matching TRBD1 (5 bases). This CDR3 contains 16 residues. Germline-derived CDR1 and CDR2 are MGHRA and YSYEKL. V lost 3 bases to trimming and J lost 3 bases, with 17 bases between them. CDR3 loop: CASSHLIPQGDYGYTF. CDR3 nucleotide sequence: TGCGCCAGCAGCCACCTAATTCCCCAGGGCGACTATGGCTACACCTTC.

This clone showed up just once. The chain carries TRBV27 and TRBJ2-6; D is ambiguous. Looked up from germline, CDR1 is MNHEY and CDR2 is SMNVEV (reference sequence). Trimming took off 5 bases at V and 4 bases at J, with 24 bases between the two ends. The CDR3 has 19 residues. The CDR3 region is CASSAARTPVVRGANVLTF. The CDR3 coding sequence is TGTGCCAGCAGTGCCGCCCGAACTCCTGTAGTGAGGGGGGCCAACGTCCTGACTTTC. The complete variable domain, with remaining parts taken from reference TRBV27 and TRBJ2-6, reads EAQVTQNPRYLITVTGKKLTVTCSQNMNHEYMSWYRQDPGLGLRQIYYSMNVEVTDKGDVPEGYKVSRKEKRNFPLILESPSPNQTSLYFCASSAARTPVVRGANVLTFGAGSRLTVL.

This chain joins TRBV5-6 and TRBJ2-7; D tentatively reads TRBD1 or TRBD2 (5 bases each). This CDR3 spans 16 amino acids. V was clipped by 4 bases and J by 5 bases, with 22 bases between them. CDR1 SGHDT and CDR2 YYEEEE come from the germline V gene. CDR3 in DNA: TGTGCCAGCAGCCGCATAGGGGACCAGGACCCCGACGAGCAGTACTTC. This translates into CASSRIGDQDPDEQYF.

The rearrangement uses TRBV9 and TRBJ1-3, with D possibly matching TRBD1 (6 bases). Trimming removed 0 bases at V and 4 bases at J, with 20 bases between. This CDR3 has 18 residues. Germline values: CDR1 SGDLS, CDR2 YYNGEE. CDR3 protein: CASSVDYPTGKAGNTIYF. CDR3 nucleotides: TGTGCCAGCAGCGTAGACTACCCTACAGGGAAGGCCGGAAACACCATATATTTT.

This clone was seen once. The chain couples TRBV18 to TRBJ1-2, with D possibly matching TRBD1 (6 bases). Looked up from germline, CDR1 is KGHSH and CDR2 is LQKENI. Trimming cost V 3 bases and J 6 bases, with 14 bases left between them. CDR3 length: 14 residues. The CDR3 spells CASSPYGGDDGYTF. In DNA form, the CDR3 reads TGTGCCAGCTCACCTTACGGGGGCGACGATGGCTACACCTTC.

The chain links TRBV5-1 to TRBJ2-2; D unresolved. The CDR3 loop spans 15 amino acids. Germline CDR1 SGHRS, CDR2 YFSETQ. The V gene lost 4 bases and the J gene lost 7 bases, with 17 bases spanning the gap. The CDR3 loop is CASSPWTFIGGELFF. The DNA for the CDR3 is TGCGCCAGCAGCCCATGGACCTTCATAGGCGGGGAGCTGTTTTTT. The full variable domain, rest sourced from reference TRBV5-1 and TRBJ2-2, is KAGVTQTPRYLIKTRGQQVTLSCSPISGHRSVSWYQQTPGQGLQFLFEYFSETQRNKGNFPGRFSGRQFSNSRSEMNVSTLELGDSALYLCASSPWTFIGGELFFGEGSRLTVL.

The rearrangement uses TRBV18 and TRBJ1-4; TRBD1 might be the D (5 bases). Germline V gene data show CDR1 as KGHSH and CDR2 as LQKENI. CDR3 size: 14 residues. Trimming cost V 3 bases and J 1 base, with 6 bases left between them. The CDR3 coding sequence is TGTGCCAGCTCACCGGGGCGAACTAATGAAAAACTGTTTTTT. Translated, it gives CASSPGRTNEKLFF.

The chain couples TRBV18 to TRBJ2-1, with 9 bases aligning to TRBD2. The germline gives CDR1 KGHSH, CDR2 LQKENI. The CDR3 runs 18 residues. V lost 3 bases, J lost 1 base, and 10 bases stayed unmatched. CDR3 sequence reads: CASSPPQRGALSYNEQFF. The CDR3 DNA reads as TGTGCCAGCTCACCCCCCCAGCGGGGGGCGCTATCCTACAATGAGCAGTTCTTC.

The rearrangement uses TRBV14 and TRBJ2-3; D unclear. Trimming stripped 4 bases from V and 5 bases from J, with 10 bases between. The germline gives CDR1 SGHDN, CDR2 FVKESK. This CDR3 is built from 13 residues. For the CDR3, the DNA is TGTGCCAGCAGCCGAGACCTCGGAGATACGCAGTATTTT. Translating it yields CASSRDLGDTQYF.

V usage is TRBV5-1 and J usage is TRBJ1-2; TRBD1 is a possible D gene (6 bases). The ends were cut back, 3 bases at V and 2 bases at J, with 14 bases in the middle. Germline CDR1 SGHRS, CDR2 YFSETQ. The CDR3 length is 15 residues. The CDR3 loop is CASSSGGIQNYGYTF. CDR3 sequence (DNA): TGCGCCAGCAGCTCCGGGGGCATTCAAAACTATGGCTACACCTTC.

As concerns this clone: Relative to the germline gene, one junction end is altered; a read error may explain this. This chain uses TRBV15 with TRBJ2-3; D is possibly TRBD1 (7 bases). Germline loops: CDR1 LNHNV, CDR2 YYDKDF (reference sequence). CDR3 size: 13 residues. For the CDR3, the DNA is TGTGCCACCGGCAGGGGGGCCCCAGATACGCAGTATTTT. Amino acids: CATGRGAPDTQYF.

The chain is built from TRBV4-2 and TRBJ1-2; TRBD1 is a possible D gene (6 bases). With 3 bases removed from V and 4 bases from J, the gap between germline ends came to 9 bases. This CDR3 has 13 residues. Germline CDR1 is LGHNA and CDR2 is YNFKEQ. CDR3 loop: CASSQGQCYGYTF. Written as DNA, the CDR3 is TGTGCCAGCAGCCAGGGACAATGCTATGGCTACACCTTC.

The chain links TRBV28 to TRBJ2-4, with 9 bases fitting TRBD2. The junction had 5 bases not matched to a gene; V was cut back by 10 bases and J by 4 bases. The length of the CDR3 is 13 residues. CDR1 MDHEN and CDR2 SYDVKM come from the germline V gene. The CDR3 is CATISGGKNIQYF. The CDR3 DNA reads TGTGCCACCATTAGCGGGGGTAAAAACATTCAGTACTTC.

The chain employs TRBV30 and TRBJ2-1; no clear D gene. Trimming pared 3 bases from V and 4 bases from J, leaving 16 bases between. The CDR3 consists of 15 residues. In germline, CDR1 is GTSNPN, CDR2 SVGIG (reference sequence). DNA for the CDR3: TGTGCCTGGAGACCGGACGGCAGCTCATACAATGAGCAGTTCTTC. Amino acid sequence: CAWRPDGSSYNEQFF. The full variable domain, completed using reference TRBV30 and TRBJ2-1, is SQTIHQWPATLVQPVGSPLSLECTVEGTSNPNLYWYRQAAGRGLQLLFYSVGIGQISSEVPQNLSASRPQDRQFILSSKKLLLSDSGFYLCAWRPDGSSYNEQFFGPGTRLTVL.

The chain uses TRBV12-3 or TRBV12-4 and TRBJ1-1; D not resolved. V dropped 0 bases and J dropped 1 base, with 3 bases sitting between them. The CDR3 is 13 amino acids. Here the CDR3 DNA reads TGTGCCAGCAGTTTAGCAGGGAACACTGAAGCTTTCTTT. Its protein is CASSLAGNTEAFF.

V gene TRBV27 combines with J gene TRBJ2-7; D is ambiguous. CDR1 is MNHEY, CDR2 SMNVEV, per germline (reference sequence). CDR3 length equals 13 residues. V lost 11 bases and J lost 2, with 16 bases in between. DNA of the CDR3: TGTGCCCGGCCCGATGCGGCCACCTACGAGCAGTACTTC. Protein product: CARPDAATYEQYF.

The chain has TRBV19 and TRBJ1-2; no reliable D call. V gave up 3 bases and J gave up 5 bases, with 13 bases separating them. This CDR3 has 14 residues. Germline V gene sequence: CDR1 LNHDA, CDR2 SQIVND (reference sequence). The CDR3 loop is CASSIRRVRYGYTF. The CDR3 DNA follows: TGTGCCAGTAGTATTAGAAGGGTCCGGTATGGCTACACCTTC.

This clone occurred once. The rearrangement joins TRBV29-1 to TRBJ2-7, with 7 bases lining up with TRBD1. This CDR3 has 15 residues. Germline CDR1 is SQVTM and CDR2 is ANQGSEA. Unmatched junction bases numbered 8, after V lost 0 bases and J lost 3 bases. CDR3 nucleotides: TGCAGCGTTGAAGATGGCACAGGGGCTGACTACGAGCAGTACTTC. It is translated as CSVEDGTGADYEQYF.

The rearrangement joins TRBV2 to TRBJ2-1; D may be TRBD2 (5 bases). Germline loops: CDR1 SNHLY, CDR2 FYNNEI. This CDR3 is built from 14 residues. V gave up 4 bases and J gave up 7 bases, with 14 bases separating them. CDR3 region: CASSVLAIGNEQFF. As DNA, the CDR3 is TGTGCCAGCAGTGTCCTAGCTATAGGGAATGAGCAGTTCTTC.

V and J are TRBV3-1 (or the pseudogene TRBV3-2) and TRBJ1-1; the D is unclear. The V end lost 1 base, the J end lost 5 bases, and 14 bases lay between the germline ends. This CDR3 spans 15 amino acids. CDR1 is LGHDT and CDR2 is YNNKEL in the germline V gene (reference sequence). DNA for the CDR3: TGTGCCAGCAGCCAAGCAGACATAACGAGGACTGAAGCTTTCTTT. Translation: CASSQADITRTEAFF.

The chain employs TRBV3-1 (or the pseudogene TRBV3-2) and TRBJ2-1, with D possibly called TRBD1 or TRBD2 (5 bases each). Germline V gives CDR1 LGHDT, CDR2 YNNKEL (reference sequence). CDR3 length equals 13 residues. The V and J ends lost 1 base and 9 bases respectively, with 10 bases between them. In nucleotides, the CDR3 is TGTGCCAGCAGCCAAGTGATTGGGACTGAGCAGTTCTTC. Its translation: CASSQVIGTEQFF.

The chain carries TRBV5-1 and TRBJ1-1; possible D gene TRBD1, 6 bases. V shed 3 bases and J shed 1 base, with 10 bases lying between them. CDR3 size: 14 residues. Germline V gene lookup returns CDR1 SGHRS and CDR2 YFSETQ. The CDR3, as DNA: TGCGCCAGCAGCTCAGGGGCCGAGAACACTGAAGCTTTCTTT. The encoded protein is CASSSGAENTEAFF. The full variable domain, in which reference TRBV5-1 and TRBJ1-1 provide the parts outside the CDR3, is KAGVTQTPRYLIKTRGQQVTLSCSPISGHRSVSWYQQTPGQGLQFLFEYFSETQRNKGNFPGRFSGRQFSNSRSEMNVSTLELGDSALYLCASSSGAENTEAFFGQGTRLTVV.

The chain uses TRBV6-5 and TRBJ2-3, with D hard to call. Germline CDR1 and CDR2: MNHEY and SVGAGI. V gave up 6 bases and J gave up 4 bases, with 11 bases separating them. The CDR3 contains 13 residues. The CDR3 is CASSPYTPDTQYF. The CDR3 coding sequence is TGTGCCAGCAGCCCCTATACACCAGATACGCAGTATTTT.

The chain couples TRBV30 to TRBJ1-2; D is ambiguous. Trimming took 0 bases from V and 8 from J, leaving 13 bases between them. The CDR3 contains 13 residues. Germline-derived CDR1 and CDR2 are GTSNPN and SVGIG (reference sequence). The CDR3 sequence: CAWSVNPLGGYTF. The CDR3 nucleotides are TGTGCCTGGAGTGTAAACCCCCTTGGAGGCTACACCTTC.